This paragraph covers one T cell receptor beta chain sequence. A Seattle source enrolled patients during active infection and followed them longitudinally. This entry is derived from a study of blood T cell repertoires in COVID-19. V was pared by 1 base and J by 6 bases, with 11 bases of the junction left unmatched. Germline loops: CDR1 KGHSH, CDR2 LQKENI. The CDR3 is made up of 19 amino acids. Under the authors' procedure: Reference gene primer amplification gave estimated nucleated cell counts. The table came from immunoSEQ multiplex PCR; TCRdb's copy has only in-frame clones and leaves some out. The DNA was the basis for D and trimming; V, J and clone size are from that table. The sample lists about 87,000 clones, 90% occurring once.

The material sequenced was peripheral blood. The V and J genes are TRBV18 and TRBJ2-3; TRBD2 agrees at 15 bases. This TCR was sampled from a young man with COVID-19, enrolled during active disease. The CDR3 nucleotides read TGTGCCAGCTCACCACGCCGACGGACTAGCGGGAGGGCTTTTGATACGCAGTATTTT. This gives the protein CASSPRRRTSGRAFDTQYF. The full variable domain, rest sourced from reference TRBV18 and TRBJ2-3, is NAGVMQNPRHLVRRRGQEARLRCSPMKGHSHVYWYRQLPEEGLKFMVYLQKENIIDESGMPKERFSAEFPKEGPSILRIQQVVRGDSAAYFCASSPRRRTSGRAFDTQYFGPGTRLTVL.